This TCR beta chain was captured in a study of T cells and copy number aberrations in small-cell lung cancer (dated by TCRdb to the early 2020s). About the investigation overall: To relate T cell metrics to mutations and copy number aberrations, the same tumor regions underwent both TCR repertoire sequencing and whole-exome sequencing. Tumor TCR data existed for 16 to 20 patients, while 12 to 15 patients had TCR data covering both tumor and normal tissue. Overall study results and their limits: Tumors had lower T-cell density, richness and clonality than adjacent lung tissue, though the difference in density was not significant. The TCR repertoire was highly heterogeneous across regions: about 75-98% of clones were restricted to a single region, a lower overlap than in localized NSCLC. All specimens consisted of formalin-fixed paraffin-embedded tissue, which is known to introduce sequencing artifacts. Higher copy number aberration burden was negatively correlated with tumor T-cell density, richness and clonality. The study was limited by a small sample size because surgical resection is uncommon in small-cell lung cancer, and the findings require validation.

Sequences SGHTA (CDR1) and FQGNSA (CDR2) are obtained from the germline V gene. V is cut back by 5 bases and J by 3 bases, with 8 bases in the junction unmatched. From its cysteine to its phenylalanine, the CDR3 spans 15 amino acids. Just the 45-base CDR3 DNA is kept, in frame starting at base 1. The donors were limited-stage small-cell lung cancer patients whose surgical resection took place in Hangzhou, China, between about 2008 and 2021. All donors were treated with upfront surgery without preoperative chemotherapy or radiotherapy, and immunotherapy was not given to any donor before or after surgery. All 19 patients in the sequenced cohort were smokers or heavy second-hand smokers. To represent spatial heterogeneity of the primary tumors, three regions were collected from each tumor FFPE block using a grid approach. Tumor regions were macrodissected to enrich malignant cells, and only regions expected to yield at least 150 ng DNA were selected. Multi-region TCR-beta sequencing of resected limited-stage small-cell lung cancers and of tumor-adjacent lung tissue was performed to characterize T cell repertoire heterogeneity. The AllPrep DNA/RNA FFPE Kit (Qiagen) was used to extract genomic DNA from FFPE tissue.

Using multiplexed V- and J-gene primers, the immunoSEQ hsTCRB Kit amplified TCR-beta CDR3 regions from genomic DNA. Unique DNA barcodes were added in a second PCR, and the samples were pooled together with one negative control and one positive control. The pooled TCR-beta libraries were sequenced using a 150-cycle paired-end protocol on an Illumina MiSeq. From the authors' description of their analysis: Raw sequencing data were processed by Adaptive Biotechnologies into a report with normalized, annotated TCR-beta repertoires. T-cell density was calculated by normalizing TCR-beta templates to usable DNA, with usable DNA estimated through amplification of housekeeping genes. Clonality was defined as 1 minus Pielou's evenness, while richness was a count of unique rearrangements. Intratumor TCR heterogeneity between regions was quantified with the Jaccard index, the Morisita overlap index, and the proportion of shared top-20 clonotypes. The table comes from immuneACCESS by way of TCRdb, which keeps in-frame sequences with V and J called. Part of the clones is missing from these tables; in studies checked, under half for an unresolved V gene and the rest for unknown reasons. V, J and clone size derive from that table, while D and trimming were established from the DNA sequence. The sample table contains 2,100 or so clones; only one count was recorded for around 80% of them. The ten biggest clones cover approximately 9.5% of the sample.

On this clone itself: This receptor's antigen is unknown. The sample holds no much larger clone one base away, and base qualities are not on file.

Material: tumor tissue. The source is a man between 60 and 75 years old with small cell lung cancer. The rearranged chain carries TRBV7-2 and TRBJ2-3; 7 bases in the middle match TRBD2. The CDR3 has the sequence CASSPSGTKTDTQYF. The bases read TGTGCCAGCAGCCCCTCCGGGACTAAAACAGATACGCAGTATTTT.